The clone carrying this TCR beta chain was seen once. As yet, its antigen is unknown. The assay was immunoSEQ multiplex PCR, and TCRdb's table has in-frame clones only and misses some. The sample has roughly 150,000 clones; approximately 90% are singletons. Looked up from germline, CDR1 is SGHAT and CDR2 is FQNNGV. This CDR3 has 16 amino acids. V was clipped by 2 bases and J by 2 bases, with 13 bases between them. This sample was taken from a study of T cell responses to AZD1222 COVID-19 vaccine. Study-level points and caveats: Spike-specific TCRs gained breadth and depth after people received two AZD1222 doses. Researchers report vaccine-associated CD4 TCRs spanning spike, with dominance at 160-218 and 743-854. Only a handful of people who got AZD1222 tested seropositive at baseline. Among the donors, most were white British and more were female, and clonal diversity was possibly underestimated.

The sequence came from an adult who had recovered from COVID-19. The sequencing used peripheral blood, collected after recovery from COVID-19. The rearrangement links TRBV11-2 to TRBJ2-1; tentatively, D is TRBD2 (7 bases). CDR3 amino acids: CASSLIRGGPYNEQFF. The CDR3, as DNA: TGTGCCAGCAGCTTAATTCGCGGGGGCCCCTACAATGAGCAGTTCTTC. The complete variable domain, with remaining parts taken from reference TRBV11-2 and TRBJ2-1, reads EAGVAQSPRYKIIEKRQSVAFWCNPISGHATLYWYQQILGQGPKLLIQFQNNGVVDDSQLPKDRFSAERLKGVDSTLKIQPAKLEDSAVYLCASSLIRGGPYNEQFFGPGTRLTVL.